This T cell receptor (beta chain) was retrieved from a study of T cell changes during pregnancy in multiple sclerosis. The repertoire was sequenced with immunoSEQ multiplex PCR; TCRdb's copy has only in-frame clones and lacks some. This sample has about 36,000 clones, with approximately 92% found just once. Per the germline V gene, CDR1 is MNHEY and CDR2 is SMNVEV (reference sequence). The CDR3 length is 20 residues. V was shortened by 2 bases and J by 0 bases, with 20 bases between the two germline ends. The chain couples TRBV27 to TRBJ2-6; tentatively, D is TRBD1 or TRBD2 (6 bases each). This receptor was taken from a female donor with multiple sclerosis, enrolled in a pregnancy study. Sequenced: PBMCs (not recorded whether the cells were cultured). The CDR3 region has the DNA TGTGCCAGCAGTTTAATAAGAGGGGGAGGAAGGGTCTCTGGGGCCAACGTCCTGACTTTC. This gives the protein CASSLIRGGGRVSGANVLTF.